This T cell receptor beta chain was recorded in a study of T-cell reconstitution after alpha-beta-depleted transplantation in children. This sample's TCRbeta library carried unique molecular identifier barcodes. TCRdb ran MiXCR on the PCR reads and lists one entry per CDR3 protein. Here the sample spans over 300,000 distinct CDR3 sequences, about a tenth being singletons. CDR1 is DFQATT, CDR2 SNEGSKA, per germline (reference sequence). Trimming cost V 1 base and J 1 base; bases outside gene matches: 12. The CDR3 is 18 residues long. Sequencing used PBMCs from the stem cell graft donor, obtained from the stem cell graft. This chain joins TRBV20-1 and TRBJ2-5, with 10 bases fitting TRBD2. This receptor was identified in a human donor who donated a stem cell graft to a child with acute lymphoblastic leukemia. The CDR3 DNA sequence: TGCAGTGCTAGAGCACACCAGCTTAGCGGGAGGTCCCAAGAGACCCAGTACTTC. It specifies CSARAHQLSGRSQETQYF.